Sequencing of this T cell receptor beta chain was carried out in a study of control samples from healthy donors and cancer patients. Germline CDR1 reads SGHAT; CDR2 reads FQNNGV. The CDR3 length is 15 residues. V shed 1 base and J shed 4 bases, with 11 bases lying between them. TCRdb's table, derived via immunoSEQ multiplex PCR, lists solely in-frame clones and lacks some. This sample carries around 170,000 clones, more than 90% of them seen once, and the ten largest clones take 1.2% to 1.5%. The chain links TRBV11-2 to TRBJ1-5, with D perhaps matching TRBD1 (5 bases). The sequencing input was blood. This sequence was found in a man between 25 and 39 years old in good health. In nucleotides, the CDR3 is TGTGCCAGCAGCTTAGCGGGACGGCTGAATCAGCCCCAGCATTTT. It encodes CASSLAGRLNQPQHF.